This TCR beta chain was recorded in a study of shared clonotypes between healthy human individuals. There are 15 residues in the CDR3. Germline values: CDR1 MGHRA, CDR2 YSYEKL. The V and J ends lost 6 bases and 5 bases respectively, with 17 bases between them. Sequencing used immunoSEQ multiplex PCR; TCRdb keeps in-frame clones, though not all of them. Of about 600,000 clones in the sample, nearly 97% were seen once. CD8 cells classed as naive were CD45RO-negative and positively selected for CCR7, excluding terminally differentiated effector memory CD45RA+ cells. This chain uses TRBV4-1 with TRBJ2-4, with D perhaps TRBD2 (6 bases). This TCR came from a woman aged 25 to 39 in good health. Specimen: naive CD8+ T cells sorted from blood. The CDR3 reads CASRPTAGRENIQYF. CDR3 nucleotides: TGCGCCAGCAGACCCACGGCGGGGCGGGAAAACATTCAGTACTTC.